This passage covers 30 T cell receptor beta chains from one sample sequenced in a study of beta chain features in type 1 diabetes. Notes on the study in general: All four CD4+ subsets of Type 1 diabetes patients contained TCRB CDR3s that were moderately but significantly shorter.

Antigens for these TCRs are unknown. All of the isolated RNA was reverse transcribed, so expressed TCRB transcripts were sequenced. The assay was immunoSEQ multiplex PCR, and TCRdb's table has in-frame clones only and misses some. The sample has roughly 180,000 clones, about 7.8% seen once. Sequencing was carried out using central memory CD4+ T cells from blood. The receptors were gathered from a woman between 35 and 50 years old with type 1 diabetes.

The rearrangement uses TRBV7-2 and TRBJ1-5; a possible D gene is TRBD1 (6 bases). Per germline, CDR1 SGHTA and CDR2 FQGNSA. CDR3 length: 15 amino acids. Trimming removed 1 base at V and 6 bases at J, with 13 bases between. This CDR3 reads CASSLGRGGGQPQHF. The CDR3 bases are TGTGCCAGCAGCTTAGGGCGGGGAGGGGGTCAGCCCCAGCATTTT.

This clone turned up a few times. The junction departs from the called germline gene at one end, perhaps through a read error. This chain's CDR3 is CASSTRTSGPQGTQYF. The CDR3 DNA follows: TGTGCCAGCAGTACACGGACTAGCGGTCCGCAAGGGACCCAGTACTTC. The chain couples TRBV28 to TRBJ2-5, with 10 positions matching TRBD2. This CDR3 is 16 amino acids long. CDR1 and CDR2 (germline): MDHEN, SYDVKM.

This clone was counted ten times or more. The rearrangement uses TRBV2 and TRBJ2-5; D might be TRBD1 (5 bases). V was pared by 4 bases and J by 2 bases, with 11 bases between. CDR1 and CDR2 (germline): SNHLY, FYNNEI. The CDR3 extends over 14 amino acids. The CDR3 DNA reads as TGTGCCAGCAGTGGACGACAGATACAAGAGACCCAGTACTTC. Its translation is CASSGRQIQETQYF. Supplemented by reference TRBV2 and TRBJ2-5, the full variable domain reads EPEVTQTPSHQVTQMGQEVILRCVPISNHLYFYWYRQILGQKVEFLVSFYNNEISEKSEIFDDQFSVERPDGSNFTLKIRSTKLEDSAMYFCASSGRQIQETQYFGPGTRLLVL.

V usage is TRBV7-9 and J usage is TRBJ2-3; 13 positions agree with TRBD2. CDR1 SEHNR and CDR2 FQNEAQ come from the germline V gene (reference sequence). V lost 5 bases, J lost 5 bases, and 7 bases stayed unmatched. The length of the CDR3 is 16 residues. The CDR3 nucleotides are TGTGCCAGCAGCACCCGACTAGCGGGGGGCGGAGATACGCAGTATTTT. This codes for CASSTRLAGGGDTQYF.

Concerning this clone: The junction differs from germline at one of its ends, possibly a read error. The V gene is TRBV7-7, the J gene TRBJ2-5; a weak D match, TRBD1 (6 bases). Germline V gene lookup returns CDR1 SSHAT and CDR2 FNYEAQ (reference sequence). The CDR3 spans 16 residues. The CDR3 DNA sequence: TGTGCTAGCAGCTTAGCTCCCGCAGGGGCGTGGGAGACCCAGTACTTC. Its protein is CASSLAPAGAWETQYF.

This clone was observed at least ten times. CDR3 nucleotide sequence: TGTGCCATCAGGGGACAGTCGAACACCGGGGAGCTGTTTTTT. Translating gives CAIRGQSNTGELFF. The chain joins TRBV10-3 to TRBJ2-2, with 7 bases lining up with TRBD1. V lost 6 bases to trimming and J lost 0 bases; unmatched junction nucleotides: 1. There are 14 residues in the CDR3. The V gene's germline CDR1 is ENHRY and CDR2 SYGVKD.

CDR3: CASSYSGTGFTEAFF. DNA for the CDR3: TGTGCCAGCAGTTACTCCGGGACAGGGTTTACTGAAGCTTTCTTT. The V and J genes are TRBV6-6 and TRBJ1-1; 9 nucleotides line up with TRBD1. V shed 0 bases, J shed 5 bases, and the junction held 4 bases outside the gene matches. From germline, CDR1 is MNHNY and CDR2 SVGAGI (reference sequence). The CDR3 is made up of 15 amino acids.

The chain joins TRBV10-3 to TRBJ2-5; 8 positions match TRBD2. Germline assignment: CDR1 ENHRY and CDR2 SYGVKD. Germline trimming cut 7 bases from V and 5 bases from J; bases unmatched to any gene: 9. This CDR3 region has 14 residues. CDR3 region: CAIMGPGLGETQYF. The CDR3 DNA follows: TGTGCCATCATGGGACCGGGACTAGGGGAGACCCAGTACTTC.

This clone showed up many times. The V and J genes are TRBV28 and TRBJ2-1; D is perhaps TRBD2 (5 bases). CDR3 length: 16 amino acids. Germline V gives CDR1 MDHEN, CDR2 SYDVKM. Trimming removed 7 bases from V and 0 bases from J, with 16 bases in between. In nucleotides, the CDR3 is TGTGCCAGCAAACTCGAGGCGGGCAGCTCCTACAATGAGCAGTTCTTC. This sequence encodes CASKLEAGSSYNEQFF.

This clone turned up a few times. J is TRBJ1-1 and V is TRBV5-4; no reliable D call. CDR1 is SGHNT and CDR2 is YYREEE in the germline V gene (reference sequence). V lost 0 bases and J 0 bases, leaving 6 bases between the germline ends. The CDR3 length is 14 residues. The CDR3 DNA reads as TGTGCCAGCAGCTTGGACAGTATGAACACTGAAGCTTTCTTT. Protein sequence: CASSLDSMNTEAFF.

This sequence joins TRBV10-3 and TRBJ2-7, with 9 bases fitting TRBD2. Germline assignment: CDR1 ENHRY and CDR2 SYGVKD. This CDR3 region has 14 residues. Trimming took 10 bases from V and 5 from J; bases not matched to a gene: 12. CDR3 sequence: CATKNSSGTNEQYF. The CDR3 bases are TGTGCCACGAAGAATTCTAGCGGGACCAACGAGCAGTACTTC.

The rearrangement uses TRBV28 and TRBJ2-5; the match to TRBD1 covers 11 bases. The CDR3 length is 13 residues. Trimming removed 4 bases from V and 8 bases from J; junction bases left unmatched: 3. Germline lookup yields CDR1 MDHEN and CDR2 SYDVKM. The CDR3 coding sequence is TGTGCCAGCAGTTGGGACAGGGGGGATACCCAGTACTTC. Amino acids: CASSWDRGDTQYF.

This rearrangement joins TRBV29-1 to TRBJ2-3, with D perhaps matching TRBD2 (6 bases). The V and J ends lost 4 bases and 4 bases respectively, with 12 bases between them. The length of the CDR3 is 13 residues. The germline gives CDR1 SQVTM, CDR2 ANQGSEA. CDR3 in DNA: TGCAGCGTTGTTCGCGGGGAGGCAGATACGCAGTATTTT. It specifies CSVVRGEADTQYF.

This clone was seen at least ten times. The gene calls are TRBV28 and TRBJ2-1, with D hard to call. The V end was cut by 2 bases, the J end by 6 bases, with 5 bases between. This CDR3 contains 12 residues. CDR1 is MDHEN, CDR2 SYDVKM, per germline. The CDR3 sequence is CASSLLLNEQFF. In DNA form, the CDR3 reads TGTGCCAGCAGTTTACTCCTCAATGAGCAGTTCTTC.

This clone was seen only a few times. The chain carries TRBV19 and TRBJ2-1, with TRBD1 matching over 11 bases. Germline CDR1 reads LNHDA; CDR2 reads SQIVND (reference sequence). With V trimmed by 3 bases and J by 8 bases, 6 bases remained unmatched. The CDR3 runs to 15 residues. The DNA of the CDR3 is TGTGCCAGTAGTATCCGGGACAGGGGGTTGTATGAGCAGTTCTTC. Protein product: CASSIRDRGLYEQFF.

The chain has TRBV4-1 and TRBJ2-3; tentatively, D is TRBD2 (6 bases). The CDR3 covers 15 residues. The germline V gene encodes CDR1 MGHRA and CDR2 YSYEKL. Trimming removed 1 base at V and 0 bases at J, with 8 bases between. CDR3 in amino acids: CASSQGSGSTDTQYF. The CDR3 DNA follows: TGCGCCAGCAGCCAAGGGAGCGGGAGCACAGATACGCAGTATTTT.

The chain uses TRBV9 and TRBJ2-1; TRBD2 might be the D (7 bases). The V and J ends lost 5 bases and 9 bases respectively, with 18 bases between them. Germline CDR1 and CDR2: SGDLS and YYNGEE. The CDR3 contains 14 residues. CDR3 sequence: CASSEGGAESEQFF. CDR3 bases: TGTGCCAGCAGTGAAGGGGGGGCCGAAAGTGAGCAGTTCTTC.

This clone was picked up a small number of times. The chain has TRBV27 and TRBJ1-1; tentatively, D is TRBD1 (6 bases). V was shortened by 6 bases and J by 4 bases, with 15 bases between the two germline ends. There are 14 residues in the CDR3. CDR1 and CDR2 (germline): MNHEY, SMNVEV (reference sequence). CDR3 sequence: CASRRTGSVTEAFF. CDR3 DNA sequence: TGTGCCAGCAGGCGTACAGGGTCGGTCACTGAAGCTTTCTTT.

V usage is TRBV5-4 and J usage is TRBJ2-3; 9 positions agree with TRBD2. The germline V gene has CDR1 SGHNT and CDR2 YYREEE (reference sequence). This CDR3 region has 15 residues. Unmatched junction bases numbered 6, after V lost 3 bases and J lost 4 bases. This chain's CDR3 is CASSSDSGGADTQYF. Here the CDR3 DNA reads TGTGCCAGCAGCTCGGATAGCGGGGGCGCAGATACGCAGTATTTT.

This clone was counted between two and nine times. The chain combines TRBV29-1 with TRBJ1-1, with 8 positions matching TRBD1. There are 12 residues in the CDR3. V dropped 6 bases and J dropped 4; count of bases not matched to a gene: 4. Germline V gives CDR1 SQVTM, CDR2 ANQGSEA. The CDR3 loop is CSVIRGPTEAFF. CDR3 coding DNA: TGCAGCGTGATCAGGGGGCCCACTGAAGCTTTCTTT. Drawing the rest from reference TRBV29-1 and TRBJ1-1, the complete variable domain is SAVISQKPSRDICQRGTSLTIQCQVDSQVTMMFWYRQQPGQSLTLIATANQGSEATYESGFVIDKFPISRPNLTFSTLTVSNMSPEDSSIYLCSVIRGPTEAFFGQGTRLTVV.

A few counts support this clone. V is TRBV7-3 and J is TRBJ2-1; D may be TRBD2 (5 bases). The CDR3 is made up of 15 amino acids. Germline loops: CDR1 SGHTA, CDR2 FQGTGA. Trimming cost V 5 bases and J 1 base, with 12 bases left between them. The CDR3 nucleotides are TGTGCCAGCAGCGCGATCGGCGGGTCCTACAATGAGCAGTTCTTC. It yields the protein CASSAIGGSYNEQFF.

The V gene is TRBV6-5, the J gene TRBJ2-3, with D perhaps TRBD1 (5 bases). V lost 4 bases to trimming and J lost 0 bases, with 8 bases between them. CDR3 length: 14 residues. Germline values: CDR1 MNHEY, CDR2 SVGAGI. As DNA, the CDR3 is TGTGCCAGCAGTTTGAAGGGGAGCACAGATACGCAGTATTTT. Protein product: CASSLKGSTDTQYF.

V usage is TRBV19 and J usage is TRBJ1-1; D remains ambiguous. The CDR3 covers 13 residues. Germline CDR1 and CDR2: LNHDA and SQIVND (reference sequence). V gave up 2 bases and J gave up 1 base, with 5 bases separating them. The DNA of the CDR3 is TGTGCCAGTAGTATAAGCAAGAACACTGAAGCTTTCTTT. Its protein is CASSISKNTEAFF.

There are a few counts of this clone. The chain has TRBV27 and TRBJ2-7; maybe TRBD1 (6 bases). The V gene lost 4 bases and the J gene lost 3 bases, with 16 bases spanning the gap. Germline CDR1 is MNHEY and CDR2 is SMNVEV (reference sequence). This CDR3 has 15 residues. CDR3 in amino acids: CASSSRTAAVYEQYF. The CDR3 bases are TGTGCCAGCAGTTCCCGGACAGCAGCAGTCTACGAGCAGTACTTC.

This clone was picked up many times. The chain is built from TRBV18 and TRBJ1-1; tentatively, D is TRBD1 (5 bases). V gave up 3 bases and J gave up 0 bases, with 11 bases separating them. The CDR3 totals 15 residues. Germline V gene lookup returns CDR1 KGHSH and CDR2 LQKENI. The CDR3 DNA reads as TGTGCCAGCTCACCCTTCGACAGAGTGAACACTGAAGCTTTCTTT. Its protein product is CASSPFDRVNTEAFF.

V and J are TRBV27 and TRBJ1-1, with D possibly matching TRBD1 (6 bases). This CDR3 is 12 amino acids long. CDR1 is MNHEY and CDR2 is SMNVEV in the germline V gene (reference sequence). Trimming stripped 5 bases from V and 10 bases from J, with 14 bases between. The CDR3 bases are TGTGCCAGCAGTCGAACACAGGGAAGAGCTTTCTTT. Its protein product is CASSRTQGRAFF.

This clone has only a few counts. This chain uses TRBV19 with TRBJ1-2, with 7 bases fitting TRBD1. The CDR3 has 13 amino acids. The V gene's germline CDR1 is LNHDA and CDR2 SQIVND (reference sequence). The junction had 6 bases not matched to a gene; V was cut back by 7 bases and J by 4 bases. The DNA of the CDR3 is TGTGCCAGTAAGCGGACAGGCAGCTATGGCTACACCTTC. Amino acid sequence: CASKRTGSYGYTF.

This clone was counted only a few times. The V gene is TRBV10-3, the J gene TRBJ2-5; D is perhaps TRBD2 (5 bases). Trimming took off 4 bases at V and 7 bases at J, with 10 bases between the two ends. Germline V gives CDR1 ENHRY, CDR2 SYGVKD. The CDR3 is 12 residues long. As DNA, the CDR3 is TGTGCCATCAGTGGGCCCGAGGGGACCCAGTACTTC. The encoded protein is CAISGPEGTQYF.

The rearrangement joins TRBV29-1 to TRBJ2-3; a weak D match, TRBD2 (5 bases). There are 15 residues in the CDR3. The V end was cut by 0 bases, the J end by 2 bases, with 12 bases between. Looked up from germline, CDR1 is SQVTM and CDR2 is ANQGSEA. CDR3 DNA sequence: TGCAGCGTTGAAGATGTGAGAGGGTTCACAGATACGCAGTATTTT. It codes for CSVEDVRGFTDTQYF.

This chain links TRBV5-6 with TRBJ2-3; 9 bases line up with TRBD1. V shed 3 bases and J 5 bases; nucleotides not matched to a gene: 7. CDR1 SGHDT and CDR2 YYEEEE come from the germline V gene. This CDR3 region has 15 residues. The CDR3 region has the DNA TGTGCCAGCAGCTCCGGGACAGGGTATATAGATACGCAGTATTTT. Its translation is CASSSGTGYIDTQYF.